Sequencing of this TCR beta chain was carried out in a study of blood T cell repertoires in COVID-19. Only in-frame clones appear in the TCRdb table, and some are missing; sequencing was by immunoSEQ multiplex PCR. The repertoire includes 250,000 to 350,000 clones, roughly 89% of them detected once, and about 3% sits in the top ten. Specimen: peripheral blood. The sequence was collected from a woman younger than 45 with active or convalescent COVID-19.

CDR3 sequence: CASRWTGVNTEAFF. Here the CDR3 DNA reads TGTGCCAGCAGGTGGACAGGGGTGAACACTGAAGCTTTCTTT. V gene TRBV7-9 combines with J gene TRBJ1-1, with TRBD1 matching 9 bases. CDR3 length equals 14 residues. Germline lookup yields CDR1 SEHNR and CDR2 FQNEAQ (reference sequence). Losses at the gene ends were 6 bases for V and 0 bases for J; bases not matched to a gene: 2.